The present T cell receptor (beta chain) was sequenced within a study of CD8 T cells in acute hepatitis C reinfection. Whole-study results and caveats: Overrepresentation in the naive pool did not explain the preferential TRBV04 and TRBV06 usage seen in all groups. One of thirteen outcome-independent public clonotypes used V04-02/J02-02.

Generated by immunoSEQ multiplex PCR, the TCRdb table keeps only in-frame clones and is missing some. The table lists tens of thousands of clones, around 87% of them singletons, with roughly 0.51% in the top ten. Time point given: naive CD8 control sorted from an acute-time-point sample. V was cut by 5 bases and J by 0 bases, with 10 bases left in between. Germline loops: CDR1 SEHNR, CDR2 FQNEAQ (reference sequence). The CDR3 runs to 14 residues. Remarks on this clone: Its antigen remains unidentified.

The clonotype originates from a man aged 30-40 years with chronic hepatitis C. Input material: naive CD8+ T cells from PBMCs. J is TRBJ1-1 and V is TRBV7-9; no clear D gene. The CDR3 loop reads CASSNSGLNTEAFF. In DNA, the CDR3 is TGTGCCAGCAGCAACTCGGGATTGAACACTGAAGCTTTCTTT.